This is a list of T cell receptor beta chains from one sample in a study of T cell changes during pregnancy in multiple sclerosis. TCRdb's table, derived via immunoSEQ multiplex PCR, lists solely in-frame clones and lacks some. The sample has more than 30,000 clones, just over 90% seen once. This sample comprised CD4+ T cells from peripheral blood mononuclear cells, obtained in the third trimester of pregnancy. The receptors stem from a female donor in good health, enrolled as a control in a pregnancy study. Both conserved end residues are part of each CDR3. D genes are given only for firm matches. Clone sizes are given selectively: once, few, many, or a class where the clone is expanded.

j_gene	len	v_gene	abundance	d_gene	CDR3nt	CDR3aa
TRBJ1-5	15	TRBV6-1	NA	NA	TGTGCCAGTAAGAGGGGGAGATCTGCCAATCAGCCCCAGCATTTT	CASKRGRSANQPQHF
TRBJ1-2	12	TRBV10-3	NA	NA	TGTGCCTCAAAAGGGGGGGACTATGGCTACACCTTC	CASKGGDYGYTF
TRBJ1-1	14	TRBV11-1	NA	NA	TGTGCCAGCAGGACGAGGGGGACGGAGCCTGAAGCTTTCTTT	CASRTRGTEPEAFF
TRBJ2-3	15	TRBV5-1	few	TRBD2	TGCGCCAGCAGCCCCACGGGAGGGGGGGGAGATACGCAGTATTTT	CASSPTGGGGDTQYF
TRBJ2-7	13	TRBV6-1	once	NA	TGTGCCAGCAGCTGGGACTTTAACTACGAGCAGTACTTC	CASSWDFNYEQYF
TRBJ1-5	14	TRBV19	NA	NA	TGTGCCAGTAGGACCCCGGGGAGCAATCAGCCCCAGCATTTT	CASRTPGSNQPQHF
TRBJ2-2	19	TRBV7-9	NA	TRBD1	TGTGCCAGCAGCTTAGGAGTTTTGACAGGGGGGACGAACACCGGGGAGCTGTTTTTT	CASSLGVLTGGTNTGELFF
TRBJ2-7	12	TRBV30	NA	NA	TGTGCCTTGGTAGACGGGAACTACGAGCAGTACTTC	CALVDGNYEQYF
TRBJ2-1	15	TRBV10-3	NA	NA	TGTGCCATCAGTGCCTCTAAAGGGACTCCAGGAGAGCAGTTCTTC	CAISASKGTPGEQFF
TRBJ2-7	14	TRBV9	NA	NA	TGTGCCAGCAGCGTAGCTACCGACGGGTACGAGCAGTACTTC	CASSVATDGYEQYF
TRBJ1-2	15	TRBV6-1	once	NA	TGTGCCAGCAGTGAAGCGGGGCCCCTGCGAAATGGCTACACCTTC	CASSEAGPLRNGYTF
TRBJ2-1	15	TRBV4-1	NA	NA	TGCGCCAGCAGTCCCCGGCAGACGACTGACAATGAGCAGTTCTTC	CASSPRQTTDNEQFF
TRBJ2-3	17	TRBV25-1	NA	TRBD2	TGTGCCAGCAGTGAATTTCTGACTAGCGGGAGAACAGATACGCAGTATTTT	CASSEFLTSGRTDTQYF
TRBJ2-2	13	TRBV28	NA	TRBD2	TGTGCCACGACTAGCGGTGGCACCGGGGAGCTGTTTTTT	CATTSGGTGELFF
TRBJ2-1	15	TRBV7-9	once	NA	TGTGCCAGCAGCCCCGGGACACTCGAGGGCGATGAGCAGTTCTTC	CASSPGTLEGDEQFF
TRBJ1-2	16	TRBV27	NA	NA	TGTGCCAGCAGTTTAAATTGGCCCCCAGGCGACTATGGCTACACCTTC	CASSLNWPPGDYGYTF
TRBJ2-1	16	TRBV4-2	NA	TRBD2	TGTGCCAGCAGCCAAGAACCGGGAGGGCCTTCATCACCACAGTTCTTC	CASSQEPGGPSSPQFF
TRBJ2-1	14	TRBV27	NA	TRBD2	TGTGCCAGCGGTTGGGGACTAGGAGGCAATGAGCAGTTCTTC	CASGWGLGGNEQFF
TRBJ2-3	15	TRBV5-1	NA	NA	TGCGCCAGCACACCAAGAGCTGACCCGGGAGATACGCAGTATTTT	CASTPRADPGDTQYF
TRBJ1-6	15	TRBV25-1	NA	TRBD1	TGTGCCAGCAGTGCAGGGGGATCCTATAATTCACCCCTCCACTTT	CASSAGGSYNSPLHF
TRBJ2-5	14	TRBV25-1	NA	NA	TGTGCCAGCAGTGAATTCGACAGGCCAGAGACCCAGTACTTC	CASSEFDRPETQYF
TRBJ1-3	14	TRBV7-2	NA	NA	TGTGCCAGCAGCTTAGGGGCGTCGGGAAACACCATATATTTT	CASSLGASGNTIYF
TRBJ1-2	15	TRBV12-2	NA	NA	NA	CASRLKVGVGNGYTF
TRBJ2-1	13	TRBV5-1	NA	NA	TGCGCCAGCAGCTTGGAACAGTACAATGAGCAGTTCTTC	CASSLEQYNEQFF
TRBJ2-1	14	TRBV10-1	NA	NA	TGCGCCAGCAGTGAGGGACAGCCAGGGGGGGAGCAGTTCTTC	CASSEGQPGGEQFF
TRBJ2-3	15	TRBV27	NA	TRBD2	TGTGCCAGCAATGTAGCGGGGGCAGGGGGAGATACGCAGTATTTT	CASNVAGAGGDTQYF
TRBJ1-2	15	TRBV9	NA	NA	TGTGCCAGCAGCGTAGTTCGGGGATCGAACTATGGCTACACCTTC	CASSVVRGSNYGYTF
TRBJ2-7	14	TRBV29-1	NA	TRBD1	TGCAGCGTTGTCCGGACAGGGCGGCCCTACGAGCAGTACTTC	CSVVRTGRPYEQYF
TRBJ1-2	13	TRBV7-3	NA	NA	TGTGCCAGCAGCTCGTTCGGGGGCTATGGCTACACCTTC	CASSSFGGYGYTF
TRBJ2-7	14	TRBV5-6	NA	NA	TGTGCCAGCAGCTTACCGACCATAGGAGGCGAGCAGTACTTC	CASSLPTIGGEQYF
TRBJ1-2	13	TRBV5-1	NA	NA	TGCGCCAGCAGCGAAGACAGGTACTATGGCTACACCTTC	CASSEDRYYGYTF
TRBJ2-1	13	TRBV9	NA	NA	TGTGCCAGCAGCGTACAAGGGGGCAATGAGCAGTTCTTC	CASSVQGGNEQFF
TRBJ2-7	13	TRBV4-1	NA	NA	TGCGCCAGCAGCCTCGGCGGGCGTTACGAGCAGTACTTC	CASSLGGRYEQYF
TRBJ2-7	15	TRBV21-1	NA	NA	TGTGCCAGCAGCAAAATGGCGACAAGCTCCTACGAGCAGTACTTC	CASSKMATSSYEQYF
TRBJ1-2	16	TRBV6-5	NA	TRBD1	TGTGCCAGCAGTTACTCGAGGAGCAGGGGGAACTATGGCTACACCTTC	CASSYSRSRGNYGYTF
TRBJ2-7	17	TRBV19	NA	TRBD2	TGTGCCAGTAGCAGAAATTCCCCGGGACTAGCTCGTTGGGAGCAGTACTTC	CASSRNSPGLARWEQYF
TRBJ1-6	14	TRBV7-8	NA	NA	TGTGCCAGCAGCCCCAGGGGAACGGGTTCACCCCTCCACTTT	CASSPRGTGSPLHF
TRBJ2-2	17	TRBV11-3	NA	NA	TGTGCCAGCAGCTTATTGACAGCTGCAACGAACACCGGGGAGCTGTTTTTT	CASSLLTAATNTGELFF
TRBJ1-5	14	TRBV7-9	NA	NA	TGTGCCAGCAGCTTAGGGTCAGGGGACCAGCCCCAGCATTTT	CASSLGSGDQPQHF
TRBJ2-7	15	TRBV5-6	NA	NA	TGTGCCAGCAGCTTGAGGGGGGGCGGACTGCGCGAGCAGTACTTC	CASSLRGGGLREQYF